This TCR beta chain appears in the sequencing data of a study of chemoradiotherapy in HPV16-positive cancers. TCRdb's copy holds only in-frame clones and misses some; the assay was immunoSEQ multiplex PCR. The table has about 4,300 clones, roughly three quarters seen once. Notes on this clone: Antigen: not known.

Overall study findings and caveats: In HPV16-positive patients, HPV-responsive T-cell expansion tracked better recurrence-free survival.

CDR3 size: 15 residues. Germline CDR1 SGDLS, CDR2 YYNGEE. J was trimmed by 4 bases and V by 5 bases; bases with no gene match: 7. This receptor was taken from a human donor with HPV-associated anogenital cancer. The sequencing used tumor tissue, collected from a patient who underwent chemoradiotherapy. V and J are TRBV9 and TRBJ2-2; 8 nucleotides match TRBD2. CDR3 in amino acids: CASRGSGSVTGELFF. CDR3 nucleotides: TGTGCCAGCAGGGGGAGCGGGAGCGTCACCGGGGAGCTGTTTTTT.